A single sample is the source of the 22 T cell receptor beta chains below, sequenced in a study of cytomegalovirus exposure and HLA in healthy donors. Researchers ran the PCR with 60 Vbeta and 13 Jbeta primers. Data came from immunoSEQ multiplex PCR; TCRdb stores just in-frame clones and leaves some out. The sample includes roughly 76,000 clones, around 80% seen only once; the top ten take roughly 2.5%. Sequencing was carried out using PBMCs. The source of these receptors is a young man in good health and CMV-seronegative.

This chain joins TRBV9 and TRBJ2-2, with TRBD2 matching over 8 bases. The CDR3 spans 17 residues. The junction had 15 bases not matched to a gene; V was cut back by 7 bases and J by 4 bases. CDR1 and CDR2 from the germline V gene are SGDLS and YYNGEE. DNA for the CDR3: TGTGCCAGCTGCGCCGGTCCGGGGGGGCCTACCACCGGGGAGCTGTTTTTT. It is translated as CASCAGPGGPTTGELFF. The full variable domain, with the rest looked up from reference TRBV9 and TRBJ2-2, is DSGVTQTPKHLITATGQRVTLRCSPRSGDLSVYWYQQSLDQGLQFLIQYYNGEERAKGNILERFSAQQFPDLHSELNLSSLELGDSALYFCASCAGPGGPTTGELFFGEGSRLTVL.

This rearrangement joins TRBV19 to TRBJ2-1; 10 positions agree with TRBD2. V was clipped by 7 bases and J by 2 bases; unmatched bases: 17. Germline V gives CDR1 LNHDA, CDR2 SQIVND (reference sequence). The CDR3 has 19 amino acids. CDR3 sequence (DNA): TGTGCCAGTAAAGAACAGCCTATAGCGGGGGGTCCCGCCTACAATGAGCAGTTCTTC. Amino acid sequence: CASKEQPIAGGPAYNEQFF.

This clone showed up just a few times. J is TRBJ2-1 and V is TRBV7-2; D is ambiguous. CDR3 length: 12 amino acids. Trimming took off 3 bases at V and 8 bases at J, with 8 bases between the two ends. The germline V gene encodes CDR1 SGHTA and CDR2 FQGNSA. The chain's CDR3 is CASSFLDYEQFF. As DNA, the CDR3 is TGTGCCAGCAGCTTCCTCGACTATGAGCAGTTCTTC.

The J gene is TRBJ2-1, the V gene TRBV5-4; the match to TRBD1 covers 8 bases. The CDR3 totals 16 residues. Germline V CDR1 and CDR2: SGHNT, YYREEE (reference sequence). V lost 3 bases and J lost 0; bases outside the gene matches: 5. The CDR3 spells CASSSSGTGSYNEQFF. CDR3 nucleotides: TGTGCCAGCAGCTCTTCCGGGACAGGCTCCTACAATGAGCAGTTCTTC. Together with reference TRBV5-4 and TRBJ2-1, the CDR3 gives the full variable domain: ETGVTQSPTHLIKTRGQQVTLRCSSQSGHNTVSWYQQALGQGPQFIFQYYREEENGRGNFPPRFSGLQFPNYSSELNVNALELDDSALYLCASSSSGTGSYNEQFFGPGTRLTVL.

J is TRBJ1-5 and V is TRBV28; no definite D call. There are 14 residues in the CDR3. The V end was cut by 3 bases, the J end by 3 bases, with 9 bases between. CDR1 MDHEN and CDR2 SYDVKM come from the germline V gene. The CDR3 sequence is CASSLIRDNQPQHF. The CDR3 DNA reads TGTGCCAGCAGTTTGATCCGGGACAATCAGCCCCAGCATTTT.

V and J are TRBV18 and TRBJ2-7; D is perhaps TRBD2 (6 bases). Trimming took off 6 bases at V and 7 bases at J, with 16 bases between the two ends. The V gene's germline CDR1 is KGHSH and CDR2 LQKENI. The CDR3 totals 13 residues. The chain's CDR3 is CASSPDRGGEQYF. As DNA, the CDR3 is TGTGCCAGCTCTCCGGACCGGGGAGGTGAGCAGTACTTC.

V and J are TRBV5-1 and TRBJ1-1; 8 bases match TRBD1. The junction had 5 bases not matched to a gene; V was cut back by 6 bases and J by 1 base. Per germline, CDR1 SGHRS and CDR2 YFSETQ. The CDR3 length is 14 residues. Here the CDR3 DNA reads TGCGCCAGCACCCCCGGGACAGGGAACACTGAAGCTTTCTTT. Its protein product is CASTPGTGNTEAFF. Full variable domain (outside the CDR3, taken from reference TRBV5-1 and TRBJ1-1): KAGVTQTPRYLIKTRGQQVTLSCSPISGHRSVSWYQQTPGQGLQFLFEYFSETQRNKGNFPGRFSGRQFSNSRSEMNVSTLELGDSALYLCASTPGTGNTEAFFGQGTRLTVV.

The chain has TRBV28 and TRBJ1-5; no clear D gene. V lost 7 bases to trimming and J lost 0 bases, with 10 bases between them. CDR1 MDHEN and CDR2 SYDVKM come from the germline V gene. This CDR3 comprises 14 residues. For the CDR3, the DNA is TGTGCCAGCATCGAGAGTCCTAGCAATCAGCCCCAGCATTTT. Translating gives CASIESPSNQPQHF.

This clone has only one observation. The same CDR3 can be traced to other DNA sequences in this sample. The rearrangement uses TRBV7-6 and TRBJ2-1, with TRBD2 matching over 10 bases. The germline gives CDR1 SGHVS, CDR2 FNYEAQ. This CDR3 is 16 amino acids long. V was clipped by 1 base and J by 7 bases; unmatched bases: 7. The CDR3 is CASSLEASGRRNEQFF. The CDR3 DNA reads as TGTGCCAGCAGCTTAGAGGCTAGCGGGAGACGGAATGAGCAGTTCTTC.

The count of this clone is one. The chain uses TRBV4-2 and TRBJ1-3, with D unclear. Trimming took 0 bases from V and 2 from J, leaving 14 bases between them. Per germline, CDR1 LGHNA and CDR2 YNFKEQ. The CDR3 is 17 amino acids. The DNA of the CDR3 is TGTGCCAGCAGCCAAGACTTGGGCAGGTGGGCTGGAAACACCATATATTTT. This sequence encodes CASSQDLGRWAGNTIYF.

The chain couples TRBV9 to TRBJ2-5, with 8 bases identical to TRBD1. CDR3 length equals 14 residues. CDR1 is SGDLS, CDR2 YYNGEE, per germline. J gave up 5 bases and V 2 bases, and 5 bases lay outside the gene matches. CDR3 loop: CASSVQGQGETQYF. The CDR3 DNA reads TGTGCCAGCAGCGTTCAAGGACAGGGTGAGACCCAGTACTTC.

This chain uses TRBV13 with TRBJ2-7, with TRBD2 identical over 9 bases. The CDR3 has 14 residues. CDR1 PRHDT and CDR2 FYEKMQ come from the germline V gene (reference sequence). The junction had 3 bases not matched to a gene; V was cut back by 0 bases and J by 6 bases. CDR3 protein: CASSLGAGGAEQYF. The CDR3 region has the DNA TGTGCCAGCAGCTTAGGGGCGGGGGGGGCCGAGCAGTACTTC. The complete variable domain, with remaining parts taken from reference TRBV13 and TRBJ2-7, reads AAGVIQSPRHLIKEKRETATLKCYPIPRHDTVYWYQQGPGQDPQFLISFYEKMQSDKGSIPDRFSAQQFSDYHSELNMSSLELGDSALYFCASSLGAGGAEQYFGPGTRLTVT.

This chain links TRBV7-9 with TRBJ1-1; unclear D gene. The germline gives CDR1 SEHNR, CDR2 FQNEAQ (reference sequence). CDR3 length equals 15 residues. V dropped 0 bases and J dropped 4 bases, with 12 bases sitting between them. CDR3 coding DNA: TGTGCCAGCAGCTTAGCGCAAGGCTGGAGCACTGAAGCTTTCTTT. Translation: CASSLAQGWSTEAFF.

The J gene is TRBJ2-3, the V gene TRBV5-1; D gene ambiguous. This CDR3 has 13 residues. Trimming cost V 0 bases and J 2 bases, with 4 bases left between them. Per germline, CDR1 SGHRS and CDR2 YFSETQ. CDR3 nucleotides: TGCGCCAGCAGCTTGGCCGTCACAGATACGCAGTATTTT. Its translation: CASSLAVTDTQYF. Combining the CDR3 with reference TRBV5-1 and TRBJ2-3 gives the whole variable domain KAGVTQTPRYLIKTRGQQVTLSCSPISGHRSVSWYQQTPGQGLQFLFEYFSETQRNKGNFPGRFSGRQFSNSRSEMNVSTLELGDSALYLCASSLAVTDTQYFGPGTRLTVL.

This clone was detected only a few times. The rearrangement joins TRBV7-6 to TRBJ2-1, with a possible D match to TRBD2 (5 bases). CDR3 length: 14 residues. Germline loops: CDR1 SGHVS, CDR2 FNYEAQ. The germline V and J ends were trimmed by 6 bases and 7 bases, with 16 bases remaining between them. The CDR3 region has the DNA TGTGCCAGCAGTCCTAATCGGTCGGGAAATGAGCAGTTCTTC. Its translation: CASSPNRSGNEQFF. The variable domain in full, with the rest retrieved from reference TRBV7-6 and TRBJ2-1, is GAGVSQSPRYKVTKRGQDVALRCDPISGHVSLYWYRQALGQGPEFLTYFNYEAQQDKSGLPNDRFSAERPEGSISTLTIQRTEQRDSAMYRCASSPNRSGNEQFFGPGTRLTVL.

The chain combines TRBV19 with TRBJ1-2; TRBD1 aligns across 9 bases. After removal of 3 bases from V and 4 bases from J, the junction contained 9 bases not matched to a gene. Germline V lookup: CDR1 LNHDA, CDR2 SQIVND (reference sequence). CDR3 length: 16 amino acids. The CDR3 sequence: CASSILPGQGFYGYTF. In DNA form, the CDR3 reads TGTGCCAGTAGTATTCTTCCGGGACAGGGATTCTATGGCTACACCTTC.

This clone was counted a few times. The V call is TRBV30, the J call TRBJ1-4; D may be TRBD1 (6 bases). The CDR3 spans 13 residues. Germline CDR1 is GTSNPN and CDR2 is SVGIG (reference sequence). V dropped 3 bases and J dropped 8 bases, with 13 bases sitting between them. The CDR3 DNA sequence: TGTGCCTGGAGCTTCGAGGGGGGGGAAAAACTGTTTTTT. Translation gives CAWSFEGGEKLFF.

CDR3 DNA sequence: TGTGCCAGCAGCCCCAACCCCTCGGACGGTGCGGGGGAAAAACTGTTTTTT. Translation gives CASSPNPSDGAGEKLFF. The V gene is TRBV13, the J gene TRBJ1-4; the D is unclear. The CDR3 runs 17 residues. Trimming removed 5 bases from V and 8 bases from J, with 24 bases in between. Per the germline V gene, CDR1 is PRHDT and CDR2 is FYEKMQ (reference sequence).

The chain combines TRBV27 with TRBJ2-7; 11 bases line up with TRBD2. The germline gives CDR1 MNHEY, CDR2 SMNVEV (reference sequence). The CDR3 covers 16 residues. Unmatched junction bases numbered 8, after V lost 4 bases and J lost 3 bases. The CDR3 reads CASSSLTSGIHYEQYF. Written as DNA, the CDR3 is TGTGCCAGCAGTTCTCTGACTAGCGGGATTCACTACGAGCAGTACTTC.

As concerns this clone: The junction departs from germline at one end; a sequencing error may be responsible. Other DNA sequences from this sample encode an identical CDR3 as well. The V and J genes are TRBV6-5 and TRBJ1-6; no clear D. Germline V CDR1 and CDR2: MNHEY, SVGAGI. CDR3 length equals 14 residues. The CDR3 loop reads CASSSPRRYSPLHF. The CDR3 DNA reads as TGTGCCAGCAGTTCCCCTAGAAGGTATTCCCCCCTCCACTTT.

This clone occurred a few times. The J gene is TRBJ2-3, the V gene TRBV7-2, with D tentatively TRBD1 (5 bases). The V end was cut by 4 bases, the J end by 2 bases, with 13 bases between. This CDR3 comprises 15 residues. Looked up from germline, CDR1 is SGHTA and CDR2 is FQGNSA. CDR3 amino acids: CASSSAAGFTDTQYF. CDR3 nucleotide sequence: TGTGCCAGCAGCTCGGCCGCAGGGTTCACAGATACGCAGTATTTT.

The rearrangement joins TRBV7-6 to TRBJ1-1; D is unresolved. The length of the CDR3 is 13 residues. Germline V CDR1 and CDR2: SGHVS, FNYEAQ. V was clipped by 3 bases and J by 4 bases, with 9 bases between them. This CDR3 is CASSFGPLTEAFF. CDR3 bases: TGTGCCAGCAGCTTTGGCCCTCTCACTGAAGCTTTCTTT. The variable domain in full, with the rest retrieved from reference TRBV7-6 and TRBJ1-1, is GAGVSQSPRYKVTKRGQDVALRCDPISGHVSLYWYRQALGQGPEFLTYFNYEAQQDKSGLPNDRFSAERPEGSISTLTIQRTEQRDSAMYRCASSFGPLTEAFFGQGTRLTVV.